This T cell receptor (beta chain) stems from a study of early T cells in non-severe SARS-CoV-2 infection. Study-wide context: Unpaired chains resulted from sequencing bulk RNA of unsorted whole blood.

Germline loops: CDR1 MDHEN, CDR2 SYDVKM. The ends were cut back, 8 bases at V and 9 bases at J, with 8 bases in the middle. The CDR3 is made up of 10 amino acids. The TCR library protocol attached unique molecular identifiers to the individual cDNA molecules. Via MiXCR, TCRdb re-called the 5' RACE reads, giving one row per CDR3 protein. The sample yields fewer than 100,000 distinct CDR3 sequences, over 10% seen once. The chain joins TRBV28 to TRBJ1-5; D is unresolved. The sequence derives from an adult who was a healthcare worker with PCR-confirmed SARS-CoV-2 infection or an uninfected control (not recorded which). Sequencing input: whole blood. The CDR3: CASGRMPQHF. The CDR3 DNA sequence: TGTGCCAGCGGAAGGATGCCCCAGCATTTT. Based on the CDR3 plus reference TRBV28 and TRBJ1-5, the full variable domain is DVKVTQSSRYLVKRTGEKVFLECVQDMDHENMFWYRQDPGLGLRLIYFSYDVKMKEKGDIPEGYSVSREKKERFSLILESASTNQTSMYLCASGRMPQHFGDGTRLSIL.